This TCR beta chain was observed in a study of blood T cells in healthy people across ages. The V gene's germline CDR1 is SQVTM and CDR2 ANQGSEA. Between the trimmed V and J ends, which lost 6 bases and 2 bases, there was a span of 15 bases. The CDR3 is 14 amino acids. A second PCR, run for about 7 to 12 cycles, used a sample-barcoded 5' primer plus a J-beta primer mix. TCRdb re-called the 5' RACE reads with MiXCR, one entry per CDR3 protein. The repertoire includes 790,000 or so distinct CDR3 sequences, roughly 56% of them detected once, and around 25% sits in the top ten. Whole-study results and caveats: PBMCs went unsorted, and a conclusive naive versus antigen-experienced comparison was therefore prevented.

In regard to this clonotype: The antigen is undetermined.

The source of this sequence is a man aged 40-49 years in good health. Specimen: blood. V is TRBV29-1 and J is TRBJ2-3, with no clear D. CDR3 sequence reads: CSVPELTDTDTQYF. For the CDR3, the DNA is TGCAGCGTCCCGGAACTAACAGACACAGATACGCAGTATTTT.